This TCR beta chain was recorded in a study of CD8 T cells in ankylosing spondylitis. Study-level findings and limits: Clones linked to disease were reported to show significant enrichment in matched ankylosing spondylitis synovial fluid. Past research had described some motif variants in reactive arthritis synovial fluid and blood.

A quantitative 5'-RACE method, one with molecular barcodes, was used to make TCR beta libraries. MiXCR was run by TCRdb on the 5' RACE reads, yielding one entry per CDR3 protein. Among around 320,000 distinct CDR3 sequences, around 20% were seen once, and the ten largest hold roughly 4%. As concerns this clonotype: The antigen is unknown.

The source is a female donor with ankylosing spondylitis or in good health (not recorded which). The material sequenced was blood, either unsorted or a sorted T cell fraction (not recorded which).

CDR3 sequence reads: CASSVTKTGELFF. The CDR3 bases are TGTGCCAGCAGTGTGACTAAAACCGGGGAGCTGTTTTTT. The chain combines TRBV2 with TRBJ2-2, with D perhaps TRBD2 (5 bases). Looked up from germline, CDR1 is SNHLY and CDR2 is FYNNEI. The length of the CDR3 is 13 residues. Deletions cut 4 bases from V and 5 bases from J, with 8 bases between.